This T cell receptor beta chain was retrieved from a study of response to subunit inactivated influenza vaccine. Study findings and constraints: Each seasonal influenza vaccination recruits few new T cells, the authors suggested.

From the RT-PCR reads, TCRdb called clonotypes with MiXCR, one entry per CDR3 protein. The data hold about 540,000 distinct CDR3 sequences, with less than 25% observed a single time. This clonotype showed up many times. Its matching antigen is unknown. The germline CDR1 and CDR2 sequences are DFQATT and SNEGSKA (reference sequence). Trimming pared 2 bases from V and 10 bases from J, leaving 12 bases between. The CDR3 sequence is 12 residues long. The same sample was also studied in work on T cells expressing NK-cell markers. That paper states: Production of TCR beta cDNA relied on 5'RACE template switching with UMIs. Sorted T-cell subsets CD3+CD56+NKG2C+, CD3+CD56+NKG2C- and CD3+CD56-NKG2C+ were TCR beta-sequenced. In more than five donors, dominant CD3+CD56+NKG2C+ clones formed roughly 1.0-7.5% of CD8+ cells. Topping the CD3+CD56-NKG2C+ fraction as well were these clonotypes, in a few donors.

The TCR sequence derives from a man aged 45-65 years who received an inactivated influenza vaccine. The chain is built from TRBV20-1 and TRBJ2-1, with D possibly being TRBD2 (5 bases). The sample consisted of CD4+ T cells sorted from PBMCs, taken 12 days after vaccination. The CDR3 nucleotides are TGCAGTGCTAGATTCTTGGGAGCAGAGCAGTTCTTC. Amino acid sequence: CSARFLGAEQFF.